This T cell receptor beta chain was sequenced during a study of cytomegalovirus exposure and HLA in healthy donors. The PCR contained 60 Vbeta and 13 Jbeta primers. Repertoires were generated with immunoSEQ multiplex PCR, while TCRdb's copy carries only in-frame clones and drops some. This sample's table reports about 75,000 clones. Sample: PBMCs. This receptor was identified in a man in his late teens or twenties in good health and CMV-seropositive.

CDR3 loop: CASSYSRVTGELFF. The CDR3, as DNA: TGTGCCAGCAGTTACTCGAGGGTCACCGGGGAGCTGTTTTTT. The chain couples TRBV6-5 to TRBJ2-2; possibly TRBD2 for D (5 bases). Germline V gene lookup returns CDR1 MNHEY and CDR2 SVGAGI. The CDR3 is made up of 14 amino acids. Trimming left V 0 bases short and J 4 bases short, with 6 bases between.